These 10 T cell receptor beta chains were sequenced from one sample in a study of identical twins' blood T cells. TCRdb called the 5' RACE reads again in MiXCR, with one record for every CDR3 protein. The sample lists 350,000 to 400,000 distinct CDR3 sequences; roughly 31% were seen once. Material for sequencing was PBMCs. The receptors come from a woman aged 18 to 55 in good health.

This clonotype occurred a few times. The J gene is TRBJ1-4, the V gene TRBV28, with TRBD1 matching 8 bases. Germline V gene lookup returns CDR1 MDHEN and CDR2 SYDVKM. V lost 6 bases, J lost 1 base, and 7 bases stayed unmatched. CDR3 length: 16 amino acids. The chain's CDR3 is CASRIQGGGTNEKLFF. Here the CDR3 DNA reads TGTGCCAGCAGAATACAGGGGGGGGGAACTAATGAAAAACTGTTTTTT. Supplemented by reference TRBV28 and TRBJ1-4, the full variable domain reads DVKVTQSSRYLVKRTGEKVFLECVQDMDHENMFWYRQDPGLGLRLIYFSYDVKMKEKGDIPEGYSVSREKKERFSLILESASTNQTSMYLCASRIQGGGTNEKLFFGSGTQLSVL.

Here the CDR3 reads CSATQSYNSPLHF. CDR3 nucleotide sequence: TGCAGTGCTACCCAGTCCTATAATTCACCCCTCCACTTT. The rearrangement links TRBV20-1 to TRBJ1-6; D remains ambiguous. The germline CDR1 and CDR2 sequences are DFQATT and SNEGSKA (reference sequence). CDR3 length: 13 residues. The V end was cut by 4 bases, the J end by 1 base, with 5 bases between.

This clonotype was picked up many times. CDR3 in amino acids: CASSMTSNTEAFF. The CDR3 coding sequence is TGTGCCAGTAGTATGACAAGTAACACTGAAGCTTTCTTT. The chain employs TRBV19 and TRBJ1-1, with no clear D. This CDR3 is built from 13 residues. V lost 3 bases, J lost 2 bases, and 7 bases lay in between. From germline, CDR1 is LNHDA and CDR2 SQIVND (reference sequence).

The chain recombines TRBV20-1 with TRBJ2-3, with TRBD2 matching 13 bases. The germline V gene encodes CDR1 DFQATT and CDR2 SNEGSKA (reference sequence). The CDR3 has 15 residues. Trimming at V came to 6 bases and at J to 3 bases, leaving 6 bases not matched to a gene. The chain's CDR3 is CSAWALAGGTDTQYF. Here the CDR3 DNA reads TGCAGTGCCTGGGCACTAGCGGGGGGGACAGATACGCAGTATTTT.

The chain is built from TRBV28 and TRBJ1-1; D unresolved. This CDR3 has 13 residues. The V gene's germline CDR1 is MDHEN and CDR2 SYDVKM. Trimming cost V 6 bases and J 3 bases, with 11 bases left between them. CDR3 in DNA: TGTGCCAGCAGGTGGGGATTACACACTGAAGCTTTCTTT. Translated, it gives CASRWGLHTEAFF.

This clonotype was counted only a few times. The chain is built from TRBV7-9 and TRBJ2-5; no clear D gene. Per germline, CDR1 SEHNR and CDR2 FQNEAQ (reference sequence). Trimming cost V 0 bases and J 2 bases, with 7 bases left between them. This CDR3 has 14 amino acids. CDR3 protein: CASSLAQNQETQYF. The CDR3 DNA sequence: TGTGCCAGCAGCTTAGCCCAGAATCAAGAGACCCAGTACTTC. Combining the CDR3 with reference TRBV7-9 and TRBJ2-5 gives the whole variable domain DTGVSQNPRHKITKRGQNVTFRCDPISEHNRLYWYRQTLGQGPEFLTYFQNEAQLEKSRLLSDRFSAERPKGSFSTLEIQRTEQGDSAMYLCASSLAQNQETQYFGPGTRLLVL.

The chain couples TRBV6-2 or TRBV6-3 to TRBJ2-1; no firm D call. V was cut by 4 bases and J by 4 bases, with 11 bases left in between. The CDR3 contains 14 residues. Germline loops: CDR1 MNHEY, CDR2 SVGEGT. CDR3 residues: CASSLRQSYNEQFF. The CDR3, as DNA: TGTGCCAGCAGTTTGCGGCAGAGTTACAATGAGCAGTTCTTC.

V and J are TRBV29-1 and TRBJ1-2, with D unresolved. Per the germline V gene, CDR1 is SQVTM and CDR2 is ANQGSEA. Trimming pared 7 bases from V and 4 bases from J, leaving 10 bases between. The CDR3 sequence is 11 residues long. The CDR3 sequence is CSAHMTYGYTF. CDR3 nucleotide sequence: TGCAGCGCACATATGACCTATGGCTACACCTTC. Full variable domain (outside the CDR3, taken from reference TRBV29-1 and TRBJ1-2): SAVISQKPSRDICQRGTSLTIQCQVDSQVTMMFWYRQQPGQSLTLIATANQGSEATYESGFVIDKFPISRPNLTFSTLTVSNMSPEDSSIYLCSAHMTYGYTFGSGTRLTVV.

This clonotype has ten or more counts. The CDR3 loop reads CASSPNYGYTF. In DNA, the CDR3 is TGTGCCAGCAGTCCTAACTATGGCTACACCTTC. V is TRBV2 and J is TRBJ1-2; no clear D. The V gene lost 5 bases and the J gene lost 0 bases, with 1 base spanning the gap. The CDR3 runs to 11 residues. CDR1 is SNHLY and CDR2 is FYNNEI in the germline V gene.

This clonotype showed up just a few times. In DNA, the CDR3 is TGTGCCAGCAGTTTGGATGGCATGAACACTGAAGCTTTCTTT. This gives the protein CASSLDGMNTEAFF. The rearrangement joins TRBV6-5 to TRBJ1-1; unclear D gene. Trimming took 4 bases from V and 0 from J, leaving 9 bases between them. Germline CDR1 reads MNHEY; CDR2 reads SVGAGI. This CDR3 spans 14 amino acids.